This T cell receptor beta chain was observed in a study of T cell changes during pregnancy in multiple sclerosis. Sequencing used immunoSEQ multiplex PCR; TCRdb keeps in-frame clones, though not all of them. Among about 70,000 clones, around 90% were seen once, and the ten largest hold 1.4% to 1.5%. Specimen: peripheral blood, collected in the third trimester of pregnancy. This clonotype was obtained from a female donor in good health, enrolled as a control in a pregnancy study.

The CDR3 spells CAISESRLIYEQYF. The CDR3 DNA reads TGTGCCATCAGTGAGTCTCGGTTGATCTACGAGCAGTACTTC. The chain links TRBV10-3 to TRBJ2-7; D is unresolved. The V gene's germline CDR1 is ENHRY and CDR2 SYGVKD. V was shortened by 0 bases and J by 3 bases, with 9 bases between the two germline ends. This CDR3 region has 14 residues.